The rows below give T cell receptor beta chains drawn from one sample of a study of blood T cell repertoires in COVID-19. Libraries were prepared by immunoSEQ multiplex PCR; TCRdb keeps only in-frame clonotypes and omits some of them. The profile shows 100,000 to 150,000 clones, approximately 90% of them singletons. Material for sequencing was peripheral blood. The receptors shown here come from a human donor in a cohort sampled during active COVID-19. Both conserved end residues are part of each CDR3. The D gene is left open where the match is weak. Clone size is shown for a subset of rows, as once, few, many or a class of expanded clone.

>TRBJ2-5|-|TRBV5-1|-
TGCGCCAGCAGCTTAGACTACCAAGAGACCCAGTACTTC
CASSLDYQETQYF
>TRBJ1-3|TRBD1|TRBV6-5|-
TGTGCCAGCAGGGACAGGCGAGGAAACACCATATATTTT
CASRDRRGNTIYF
>TRBJ2-3|-|TRBV5-5|-
TGTGCCAGCAGCATTCTAGATACGCAGTATTTT
CASSILDTQYF
>TRBJ2-7|-|TRBV6-1|-
TGTGCCAGCAGTGAAAGCTCCCGCTACGAGCAGTACTTC
CASSESSRYEQYF
>TRBJ1-5|TRBD1|TRBV19|-
TGTGCCAGTAGTCGGTGGGGACAGGGGAATCAGCCCCAGCATTTT
CASSRWGQGNQPQHF
>TRBJ2-5|TRBD2|TRBV5-1|-
TGCGCCAGCAGCCAAGGGACTACCCAAGAGACCCAGTACTTC
CASSQGTTQETQYF
>TRBJ1-4|TRBD1|TRBV9|-
TGTGCCAGCAGCGTTCTGACAGGGGGAAATGAAAAACTGTTTTTT
CASSVLTGGNEKLFF
>TRBJ2-2|TRBD1|TRBV11-3|-
TGTGCCAGCAGAAAATCCGGGACAGCTGGCGGGGAGCTGTTTTTT
CASRKSGTAGGELFF
>TRBJ1-2|-|TRBV21-1|-
TGTGCCAGCAGCCCTCCAAGGGCCAGGGTGGATGGCTACACCTTC
CASSPPRARVDGYTF
>TRBJ1-6|-|TRBV3-1/TRBV3-2|few
TGTGCCAGCAGCCAAGAGAGCGGACTCAGTTCACCCCTCCACTTT
CASSQESGLSSPLHF
>TRBJ1-2|TRBD1|TRBV10-2|-
TGCGCCAGCAGGGACAGGGGAGAAGAGAATGGCTACACCTTC
CASRDRGEENGYTF
>TRBJ1-1|-|TRBV25-1|-
TGTGCCAGCGAGGGGAACACTGAAGCTTTCTTT
CASEGNTEAFF
>TRBJ2-1|-|TRBV7-8|-
TGTGCCAGCAGTGGCGGCCAAAGCTCCTACAATGAGCAGTTCTTC
CASSGGQSSYNEQFF
>TRBJ2-2|-|TRBV4-1|-
TGCGCCAGCCGCGGACTTCGAGGGACATCGAACACCGGGGAGCTGTTTTTT
CASRGLRGTSNTGELFF
>TRBJ2-2|TRBD1|TRBV27|-
TGTGCCAGCAGCCCTTTCCCGGGACAGGGGGCGAACACCGGGGAGCTGTTTTTT
CASSPFPGQGANTGELFF
>TRBJ1-1|-|TRBV30|-
TGTGCCTGGAGTGTGGGGGGAGTCACTGAAGCTTTCTTT
CAWSVGGVTEAFF
>TRBJ2-7|-|TRBV6-5|-
TGTGCCAGCAGCCCGAGAGGGGGCTACGAGCAGTACTTC
CASSPRGGYEQYF
>TRBJ2-2|TRBD2|TRBV5-1|-
TGCGCCAGCAGCTTGGAAACTAGCGGGAGATCCCGAGGCGGGGAGCTGTTTTTT
CASSLETSGRSRGGELFF
>TRBJ1-1|TRBD1|TRBV19|-
TGTGCCAGTAGAGGACAGGGGTATACTGAAGCTTTCTTT
CASRGQGYTEAFF